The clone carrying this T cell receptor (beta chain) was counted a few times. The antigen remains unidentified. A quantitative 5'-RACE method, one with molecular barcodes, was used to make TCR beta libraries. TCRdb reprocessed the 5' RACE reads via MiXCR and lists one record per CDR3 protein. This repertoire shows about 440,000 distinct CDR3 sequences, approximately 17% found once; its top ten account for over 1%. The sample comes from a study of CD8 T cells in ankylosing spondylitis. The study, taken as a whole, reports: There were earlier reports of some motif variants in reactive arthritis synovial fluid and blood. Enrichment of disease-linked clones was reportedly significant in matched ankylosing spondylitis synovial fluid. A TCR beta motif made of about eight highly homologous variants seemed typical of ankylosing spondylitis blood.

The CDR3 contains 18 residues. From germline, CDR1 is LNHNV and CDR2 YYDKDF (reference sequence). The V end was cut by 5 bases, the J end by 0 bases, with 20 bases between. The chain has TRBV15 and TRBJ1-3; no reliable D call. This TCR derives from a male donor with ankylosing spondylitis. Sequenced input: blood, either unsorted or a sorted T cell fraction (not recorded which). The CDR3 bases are TGTGCCACCAGCCCACCCGCCAGGCTTGCCCGCTCTGGAAACACCATATATTTT. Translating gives CATSPPARLARSGNTIYF.